The sequence of this TCR beta chain was determined in a study of Ad26.COV2.S vaccination and SARS-CoV-2 variants. The sample holds a few counts of this clone. Between the trimmed V and J ends, which lost 3 bases and 2 bases, there was a span of 14 bases. Germline V gives CDR1 WNHNN, CDR2 SYGVQD (reference sequence). The CDR3 extends over 15 amino acids. Sequencing used immunoSEQ multiplex PCR; TCRdb keeps in-frame clones, though not all of them. The sample holds 410,000 or so clones; about 90% are singletons and the top ten take about 1.7%. Treatment described: roughly 19 received Ad26.COV2.S at low or high dose, single or two shots; five or six received placebo; per-sample allocation not given. Sampling occurred on day 63 after the first vaccine or placebo injection.

The rearrangement links TRBV10-1 to TRBJ2-7; TRBD1 might be the D (6 bases). This specimen consisted of peripheral blood, obtained in a trial of Ad26.COV2.S vaccine versus placebo. This TCR came from a person between 18 and 60 years old who received the Ad26.COV2.S COVID-19 vaccine or a placebo. The CDR3 DNA is TGCGCCAGCAGTGAAGGGGGATCGCCGCCCTACGAGCAGTACTTC. Its protein is CASSEGGSPPYEQYF.